This TCR beta chain was identified during a study of blood T cell repertoires in COVID-19. Study-wide background: Donors in the United States, Italy and Spain gave samples during acute or convalescent COVID-19. PBMCs, B-cell-depleted T cells, or T cells provided the cDNA or gDNA that made up the material.

Source study methods: It was from reference gene primer amplification that nucleated cell counts were estimated. Assay: immunoSEQ multiplex PCR; the TCRdb copy retains only in-frame clones and omits some. That table is the source of V, J and clone size, and D and trimming were worked out from the DNA. Of under 200,000 clones listed, approximately 86% were seen once; the top ten hold about 1.2%. The CDR3 extends over 15 amino acids. With 6 bases removed from V and 0 bases from J, the gap between germline ends came to 15 bases. CDR1 MNHEY and CDR2 SMNVEV come from the germline V gene (reference sequence).

The source of this sequence is a man in his fifties or sixties who had recovered from COVID-19. The sample comprised peripheral blood. This chain joins TRBV27 and TRBJ2-7; a weak D match, TRBD2 (6 bases). The CDR3 spells CASRSPGTGSYEQYF. For the CDR3, the DNA is TGTGCCAGCAGGTCGCCCGGGACTGGCTCCTACGAGCAGTACTTC.